This T cell receptor beta chain appears in the sequencing data of a study of control samples from healthy donors and cancer patients. The method was immunoSEQ multiplex PCR; TCRdb's version includes in-frame clones alone and lacks a portion of them. The data contain around 200,000 clones, roughly 94% of them singletons. Looked up from germline, CDR1 is SGHRS and CDR2 is YFSETQ. The V and J ends lost 4 bases and 7 bases respectively, with 14 bases between them. This CDR3 spans 13 amino acids. The chain employs TRBV5-1 and TRBJ1-1, with D possibly being TRBD1 (5 bases). Input material: blood. This TCR derives from a man aged 45-65 years in good health. The CDR3 region is CASSREGADEAFF. The CDR3 nucleotides are TGCGCCAGCAGCCGAGAAGGGGCGGATGAAGCTTTCTTT.